The rows below give T cell receptor beta chains drawn from one sample of a study of blood T cells in healthy people across ages. TCRdb recomputed calls from the 5' RACE reads with MiXCR, one row per CDR3 protein. The table shows around 1.5 million distinct CDR3 sequences, with 42% occurring only once. The source material was blood. Receptors were obtained from a woman aged 18-29 years in good health. The CDR3 runs from the conserved cysteine through the conserved F or W.

J gene	V gene	CDR3 protein
TRBJ2-1	TRBV20-1	CSRGDSVFNEQFF
TRBJ2-7	TRBV28	CASRQTGGGYEQYF
TRBJ1-1	TRBV5-1	CASSLIPDRANTEAFF
TRBJ1-2	TRBV3-1	CASRRSGDSNIGYTF
TRBJ2-6	TRBV14	CASSLMWTGIPSGANVLTF
TRBJ2-7	TRBV6-5	CASSGSGTDFGQYF
TRBJ1-1	TRBV7-2	CASTRDRGNTEAFF
TRBJ2-1	TRBV20-1	CSADQEGEQFF
TRBJ1-2	TRBV3-1	CASSPQGATYGYTF
TRBJ1-6	TRBV20-1	CSASGPGQGVNSPLHF
TRBJ2-1	TRBV29-1	CSVVAGLYNEQFF
TRBJ2-1	TRBV27	CASTPRGPSTYNEQFF
TRBJ2-1	TRBV7-6	CASSGGLQYNEQFF
TRBJ1-1	TRBV7-9	CAWRNTEAFF
TRBJ1-1	TRBV11-2	CASRRRTDNTEAFF
TRBJ2-1	TRBV5-1	CASSLGASGPYNEQFF
TRBJ2-7	TRBV13	CASSSQANEQYF
TRBJ1-1	TRBV6-1	CATSLQGANTEAFF
TRBJ2-7	TRBV6-1	CASKGGDYEQYF
TRBJ2-7	TRBV6-6	CASRPGGLSYEQYF
TRBJ1-5	TRBV20-1	CSASDGRDSNQPQHF
TRBJ2-5	TRBV3-1	CASSQEHAGTSGAQYF
TRBJ1-5	TRBV7-2	CTSSSDAEQGSKAPQHF
TRBJ2-1	TRBV5-1	CASGLGAGASYNEQFF
TRBJ2-1	TRBV28	CASSLTSDWEQFF
TRBJ2-3	TRBV10-3	CATRAGVLTDTQYF
TRBJ2-7	TRBV5-6	CTSSLGSVKGSEQYF
TRBJ2-7	TRBV6-4	CASSFQGGSSYEQYF
TRBJ2-7	TRBV4-1	CASSHTTDTYEQYF
TRBJ2-7	TRBV12-3/TRBV12-4	CASSLHRYEQYF
TRBJ2-4	TRBV7-2	CASTLLTGGPDILYF
TRBJ2-7	TRBV7-2	CASSSGLAYEQYF